The 15 T cell receptor beta chains below come from one sample, sequenced in a study of blood T cells in healthy people across ages. A second PCR of roughly 7 to 11 cycles used a sample-barcoded 5' primer and a J-beta primer mix. TCRdb redid the calling of the 5' RACE reads with MiXCR, one entry per CDR3 protein. The sample has some 1.6 million distinct CDR3 sequences, 30% to 35% seen once. Sequencing input: blood. These receptors came from a woman under 40 in good health.

This clonotype has more than one count but fewer than ten. J is TRBJ2-1 and V is TRBV20-1, with 12 bases aligning to TRBD2. This CDR3 has 17 residues. Germline assignment: CDR1 DFQATT and CDR2 SNEGSKA (reference sequence). With V trimmed by 3 bases and J by 0 bases, 6 bases remained unmatched. The CDR3 region is CSAREGTSGHSYNEQFF. In DNA, the CDR3 is TGCAGTGCTAGGGAAGGGACTAGCGGGCACTCCTACAATGAGCAGTTCTTC.

This chain links TRBV18 with TRBJ2-5, with 7 bases matching TRBD1. The J call may be faulty, since TRBJ2-7 better matches the DNA end. Germline V gene sequence: CDR1 KGHSH, CDR2 LQKENI. The CDR3 covers 15 residues. The CDR3 here is CASSPAHEGAGEQYF. In DNA, the CDR3 is TGTGCCAGCTCACCTGCGCACGAGGGGGCCGGCGAGCAGTACTTC.

The V call is TRBV20-1, the J call TRBJ2-7; TRBD2 agrees at 8 bases. V lost 4 bases and J lost 7; bases outside the gene matches: 9. From germline, CDR1 is DFQATT and CDR2 SNEGSKA (reference sequence). CDR3 length equals 13 residues. The CDR3 loop is CSAMPGGPREQYF. The CDR3, as DNA: TGCAGTGCTATGCCGGGGGGGCCTAGGGAGCAGTACTTC.

J is TRBJ2-5 and V is TRBV30; tentative D call: TRBD1 (6 bases). The J call may not be correct, given that the DNA end is closer to TRBJ2-7. The CDR3 is 14 residues long. Germline V gene sequence: CDR1 GTSNPN, CDR2 SVGIG (reference sequence). This CDR3 is CAWGHGQGTYEQYF. DNA of the CDR3: TGTGCCTGGGGCCACGGGCAGGGGACCTACGAGCAGTACTTC.

This clonotype has only a few counts. V and J are TRBV6-1 and TRBJ2-1; 7 bases fit TRBD2. CDR1 and CDR2 from the germline V gene are MNHNS and SASEGT. The V segment lost 4 bases and the J segment 5 bases; nucleotides outside the gene matches: 11. CDR3 size: 16 residues. DNA for the CDR3: TGTGCCAGCAGTGCCCCGTCTTTGGGGAGGGACAATGAGCAGTTCTTC. Protein: CASSAPSLGRDNEQFF.

J is TRBJ1-2 and V is TRBV2; no definite D call. This CDR3 region has 13 residues. Germline V gene sequence: CDR1 SNHLY, CDR2 FYNNEI. Trimming shortened V by 8 bases and J by 4 bases, and 14 bases separated the two germline ends. The CDR3 DNA follows: TGTGCCAGCCGTTCGGAGGGCTTCTATGGCTACACCTTC. This encodes CASRSEGFYGYTF.

This clonotype was detected a few times. The gene calls are TRBV7-9 and TRBJ2-1; D could derive from TRBD1 or TRBD2 (6 bases each). The CDR3 is made up of 13 amino acids. With 3 bases removed from V and 10 bases from J, the gap between germline ends came to 13 bases. CDR1 SEHNR and CDR2 FQNEAQ come from the germline V gene (reference sequence). The CDR3 loop is CASSLSRGAEQFF. In DNA, the CDR3 is TGTGCCAGCAGCTTGTCTAGGGGGGCCGAGCAGTTCTTC.

This clonotype was detected only a few times. The V gene is TRBV10-3, the J gene TRBJ2-5; 9 nucleotides match TRBD1. The trim removed 6 bases at V and 4 bases at J, leaving 15 bases unmatched. Germline CDR1 ENHRY, CDR2 SYGVKD. This CDR3 spans 17 amino acids. Written as DNA, the CDR3 is TGTGCCATCAGGCCCGGACAGGGGAAGAATTGGAGAGAGACCCAGTACTTC. Protein sequence: CAIRPGQGKNWRETQYF.

The V and J genes are TRBV5-1 and TRBJ2-2, with 7 bases identical to TRBD1. Germline CDR1 SGHRS, CDR2 YFSETQ. V shed 5 bases, J shed 16 bases, and the junction held 20 bases outside the gene matches. This CDR3 comprises 15 residues. The CDR3 DNA follows: TGCGCCAGCAGAAGGGACAGTTCGAACACCGGGGTGCGGTTTTTT. It yields the protein CASRRDSSNTGVRFF.

This clonotype was counted a few times. The rearrangement uses TRBV24-1 and TRBJ1-1; 7 positions agree with TRBD1. The J segment lost 2 bases and the V segment lost 3 bases, leaving 8 bases of the junction unmatched. The CDR3 sequence is 16 residues long. Germline CDR1 is KGHDR and CDR2 is SFDVKD. CDR3 coding DNA: TGTGCCACCAGTGATGCGACAGGGACGGGAAACACTGAAGCTTTCTTT. This codes for CATSDATGTGNTEAFF.

This clonotype came up once. The rearrangement joins TRBV21-1 to TRBJ2-2. TRBV21-1 is termed a pseudogene. CDR3 size: 17 residues. The CDR3 region is CASSKARVRSNTGELFF. The CDR3 DNA follows: TGTGCCAGCAGCAAAGCGAGGGTCCGGTCGAACACCGGGGAGCTGTTTTTT.

The chain has TRBV20-1 and TRBJ2-1; D ambiguous. Per germline, CDR1 DFQATT and CDR2 SNEGSKA (reference sequence). This CDR3 region has 11 residues. Trimming took off 2 bases at V and 12 bases at J, with 11 bases between the two ends. CDR3 protein: CSARPLLAQFF. The CDR3 DNA is TGCAGTGCTAGACCCCTCTTGGCGCAGTTCTTC.

This chain joins TRBV7-2 and TRBJ2-1; no clear D. Looked up from germline, CDR1 is SGHTA and CDR2 is FQGNSA. Trimming stripped 10 bases from V and 8 bases from J, with 27 bases between. CDR3 size: 16 residues. The CDR3 loop is CTTNPPSRLLGDEQFF. CDR3 coding DNA: TGTACCACCAATCCCCCTTCCCGGCTTCTAGGCGATGAGCAGTTCTTC.

Here the CDR3 DNA reads TGCAGGGGGGGGCAGGGGGCCGGCATTCAGTACTTC. Its translation: CRGGQGAGIQYF. The chain uses TRBV20-1 and TRBJ2-4, with D possibly being TRBD1 (8 bases). CDR3 length equals 12 residues. The V gene's germline CDR1 is DFQATT and CDR2 SNEGSKA (reference sequence).

Of note for this clonotype: A single base separates this from a much larger clone, so it may be a read error. The rearrangement links TRBV7-9 to TRBJ2-5; D is unclear. The germline gives CDR1 SEHNR, CDR2 FQNEAQ (reference sequence). This CDR3 is built from 12 residues. The CDR3 reads CASHRIQETKYF. The CDR3 DNA is TGTGCCAGCCACCGAATCCAAGAGACCAAGTACTTC.